Sequencing of this T cell receptor (beta chain) was carried out in a study of T cells in Graves' hyperthyroidism and ophthalmopathy. Study-wide points: Most thyroid clonotypes with frequency above 0.001 were detected in blood.

Uncontrolled infection, other autoimmune disease, pregnancy or lactation excluded patients. The diagnoses drew upon clinical symptoms, serum thyroxine and TRAb, thyroid ultrasound and orbital computed tomography. CDR3 size: 14 residues. Germline V gives CDR1 DFQATT, CDR2 SNEGSKA (reference sequence). V was clipped by 3 bases and J by 0 bases, with 12 bases between them. This clonotype has ten or more counts. Its target is unknown. RNA transcripts yielded amplified TCR beta CDR3 regions. TCR CDR3 regions were first amplified by RT-PCR with HTBI primers. MiXCR was run by TCRdb on the multiplex PCR reads, yielding one entry per CDR3 protein. Found here are about 600,000 distinct CDR3 sequences, roughly 16% of them singletons; the top ten hold less than 3.5%.

This clonotype was obtained from a woman aged 40 to 50 with Graves' ophthalmopathy. The source material was blood. V gene TRBV20-1 combines with J gene TRBJ2-7; D not resolved. Here the CDR3 reads CSASYSGSSYEQYF. Written as DNA, the CDR3 is TGCAGTGCTAGTTATAGTGGAAGCTCCTACGAGCAGTACTTC.